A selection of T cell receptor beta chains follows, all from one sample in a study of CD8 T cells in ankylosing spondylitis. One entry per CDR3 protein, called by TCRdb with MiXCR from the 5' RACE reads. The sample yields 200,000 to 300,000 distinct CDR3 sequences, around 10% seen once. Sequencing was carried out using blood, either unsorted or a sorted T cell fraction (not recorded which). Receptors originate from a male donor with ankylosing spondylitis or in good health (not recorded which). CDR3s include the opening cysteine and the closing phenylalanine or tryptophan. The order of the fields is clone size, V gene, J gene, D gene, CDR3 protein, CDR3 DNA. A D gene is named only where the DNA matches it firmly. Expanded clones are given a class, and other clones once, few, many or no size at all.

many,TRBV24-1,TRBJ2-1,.,CATSDFSEHEQFF,TGTGCCACCAGTGACTTCAGCGAGCATGAGCAGTTCTTC
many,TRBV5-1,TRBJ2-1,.,CASSFEPSDEQFF,TGCGCCAGCAGCTTTGAACCCTCGGATGAGCAGTTCTTC
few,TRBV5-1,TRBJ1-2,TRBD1,CASSPGTEHYGYTF,TGCGCCAGCAGCCCCGGGACAGAACACTATGGCTACACCTTC
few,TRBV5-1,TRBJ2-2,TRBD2,CASSLAVSGGYTGELFF,TGCGCCAGCAGCTTGGCCGTTAGCGGGGGATACACCGGGGAGCTGTTTTTT
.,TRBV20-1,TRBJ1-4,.,CSASSGTNGKLFF,TGCAGTGCTAGTTCCGGCACTAATGGAAAACTGTTTTTT
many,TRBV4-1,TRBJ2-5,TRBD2,CASSQEWRAGVQETQYF,TGCGCCAGCAGCCAAGAATGGAGAGCGGGGGTACAAGAGACCCAGTACTTC
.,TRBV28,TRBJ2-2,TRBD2,CASSQLADNTGELFF,TGTGCCAGCAGCCAACTAGCGGATAACACCGGGGAGCTGTTTTTT
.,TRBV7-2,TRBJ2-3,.,CASSLLSGVGTDTQYF,TGTGCCAGCAGCTTACTTTCGGGAGTAGGGACAGATACGCAGTATTTT
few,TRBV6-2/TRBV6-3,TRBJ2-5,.,CASSPRTGQETQYF,TGTGCCAGCAGCCCCCGGACGGGCCAAGAGACCCAGTACTTC
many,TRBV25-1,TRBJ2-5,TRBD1,CASSDSQDRGRQETQYF,TGTGCCAGCAGTGATTCCCAGGACAGGGGGCGGCAAGAGACCCAGTACTTC
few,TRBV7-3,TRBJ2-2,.,CASSFGRELFF,TGTGCCAGCAGCTTTGGCCGGGAGCTGTTTTTT
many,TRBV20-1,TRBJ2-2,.,CSAQKRLGGANTGELFF,TGCAGTGCGCAAAAGCGGCTGGGGGGAGCGAACACCGGGGAGCTGTTTTTT
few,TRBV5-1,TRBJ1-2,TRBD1,CASSLSTGAYGYTF,TGCGCCAGCAGCCTATCGACAGGGGCCTATGGCTACACCTTC
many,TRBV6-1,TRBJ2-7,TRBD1,CASSVGDRLPSYEQYF,TGTGCCAGCTCCGTGGGGGACAGACTACCCTCCTACGAGCAGTACTTC
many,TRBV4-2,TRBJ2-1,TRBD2,CASSLTSGATVDNEQFF,TGTGCCAGCAGCCTGACTAGCGGGGCGACTGTGGACAATGAGCAGTTCTTC
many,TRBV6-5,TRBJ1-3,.,CASSYPPENTIYF,TGTGCCAGCAGTTATCCCCCCGAAAACACCATATATTTT
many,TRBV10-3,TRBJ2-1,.,CAISESSRDEQFF,TGTGCCATCAGTGAGTCCTCTCGGGATGAGCAGTTCTTC
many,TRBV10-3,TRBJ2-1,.,CAIGDISYNEQFF,TGTGCCATCGGGGACATCTCCTACAATGAGCAGTTCTTC
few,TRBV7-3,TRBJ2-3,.,CASSPTGTSTDTQYF,TGTGCCAGCAGCCCAACTGGTACTAGCACAGATACGCAGTATTTT
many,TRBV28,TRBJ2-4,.,CASSLFDGGSNIQYF,TGTGCCAGCAGTTTATTTGACGGAGGCTCAAACATTCAGTACTTC
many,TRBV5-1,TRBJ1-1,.,CASSFWGSTEAFF,TGCGCCAGCAGCTTTTGGGGCAGCACTGAAGCTTTCTTT
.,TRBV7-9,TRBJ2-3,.,CASSFKTGHGVSGTQYF,TGTGCCAGCAGCTTCAAAACGGGACACGGGGTTAGCGGTACGCAGTATTTT
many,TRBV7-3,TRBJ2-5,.,CASSLNPRETQYF,TGTGCCAGCAGCTTAAACCCCAGGGAGACCCAGTACTTC
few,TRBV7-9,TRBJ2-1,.,CASRPFVADEQFF,TGTGCCAGCAGGCCTTTCGTAGCGGATGAGCAGTTCTTC
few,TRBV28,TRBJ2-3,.,CASSYFTDTQYF,TGTGCCAGCAGTTACTTTACAGATACGCAGTATTTT
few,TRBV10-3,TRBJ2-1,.,CATQGQGGNEQFF,TGTGCCACCCAGGGACAAGGTGGTAATGAGCAGTTCTTC
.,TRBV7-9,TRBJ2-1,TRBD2,CASSLVAGAAGGNEQFF,TGTGCCAGCAGCTTAGTAGCTGGCGCAGCGGGGGGGAATGAGCAGTTCTTC
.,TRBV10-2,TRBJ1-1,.,CASSDWDTEAFF,TGCGCCAGCAGTGACTGGGACACTGAAGCTTTCTTT
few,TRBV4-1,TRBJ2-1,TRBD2,CASSQGVRTSGNEQFF,TGCGCCAGCAGCCAAGGAGTTCGGACTAGCGGCAATGAGCAGTTCTTC
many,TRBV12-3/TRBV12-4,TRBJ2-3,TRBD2,CASSIRTSGRGDTQYF,TGTGCCAGCAGCATTCGGACTAGCGGGCGGGGAGATACGCAGTATTTT
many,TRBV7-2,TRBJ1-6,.,CASSLGTGNNSPLHF,TGTGCCAGCAGCTTAGGAACAGGGAATAATTCACCCCTCCACTTT
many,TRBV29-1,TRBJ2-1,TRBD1,CSGGDRGSYNEQFF,TGCAGCGGTGGAGACAGGGGCTCCTACAATGAGCAGTTCTTC
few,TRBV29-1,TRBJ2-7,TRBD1,CSVEDTGGEQYF,TGCAGCGTTGAAGATACAGGGGGCGAGCAGTACTTC
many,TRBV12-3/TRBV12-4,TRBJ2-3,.,CASSQEGDTQYF,TGTGCCAGCAGCCAAGAGGGGGATACGCAGTATTTT
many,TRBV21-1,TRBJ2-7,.,CASSQQFGGPLFYEQYF,TGTGCCAGCAGCCAGCAGTTTGGGGGCCCGCTTTTCTACGAGCAGTACTTC
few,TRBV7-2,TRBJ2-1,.,CASSLSRGDEQFF,TGTGCCAGCAGCTTAAGTAGGGGGGATGAGCAGTTCTTC
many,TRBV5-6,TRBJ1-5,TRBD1,CASSLGQGPSQPQHF,TGTGCCAGCAGCTTAGGACAGGGCCCTTCTCAGCCCCAGCATTTT
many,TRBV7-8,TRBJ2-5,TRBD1,CASSRGTGGDETQYF,TGTGCCAGCAGCCGAGGGACAGGGGGCGACGAGACCCAGTACTTC
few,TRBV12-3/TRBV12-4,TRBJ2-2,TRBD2,CASSLERGYTGELFF,TGTGCCAGCAGTTTGGAGCGGGGGTACACCGGGGAGCTGTTTTTT
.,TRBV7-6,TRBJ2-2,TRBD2,CASSSLRGGNGELFF,TGTGCCAGCAGCTCTCTTCGGGGGGGTAACGGGGAGCTGTTTTTT
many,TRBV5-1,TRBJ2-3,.,CASSQRVSTDTQYF,TGCGCCAGCAGCCAGCGGGTTAGCACAGATACGCAGTATTTT
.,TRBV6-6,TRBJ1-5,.,CASSIWGQPQHF,TGTGCCAGCAGCATTTGGGGTCAGCCCCAGCATTTT
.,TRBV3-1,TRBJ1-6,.,CANSQGPVDSPLHF,TGTGCCAACAGCCAAGGCCCTGTCGATTCACCCCTCCACTTT
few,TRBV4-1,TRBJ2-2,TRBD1,CASSQSPRGRTGELFF,TGCGCCAGCAGCCAGTCCCCCAGGGGGCGCACCGGGGAGCTGTTTTTT
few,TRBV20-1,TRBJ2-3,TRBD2,CSARVNSGGAGDTQYF,TGCAGTGCTAGAGTAAATAGCGGGGGGGCGGGAGATACGCAGTATTTT
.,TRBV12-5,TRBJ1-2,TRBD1,CASGNRGQGYTF,TGTGCTAGTGGAAACAGGGGGCAAGGCTACACCTTC
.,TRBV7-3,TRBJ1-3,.,CASSAETGNTIYF,TGTGCCAGCAGCGCGGAGACTGGAAACACCATATATTTT
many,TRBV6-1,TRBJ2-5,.,CASRRTVQETQYF,TGTGCCAGCAGGAGGACAGTCCAAGAGACCCAGTACTTC
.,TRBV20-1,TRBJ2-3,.,CSAGWEGGMDTQYF,TGCAGTGCTGGCTGGGAAGGGGGAATGGATACGCAGTATTTT
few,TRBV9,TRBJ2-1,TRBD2,CASSVERTSVSGEQFF,TGTGCCAGCAGCGTAGAAAGGACTAGCGTTTCAGGGGAGCAGTTCTTC
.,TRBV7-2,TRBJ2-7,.,CASSFEGREQYF,TGTGCCAGCAGCTTTGAGGGCCGCGAGCAGTACTTC
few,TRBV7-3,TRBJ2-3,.,CASSLNSASTDTQYF,TGTGCCAGCAGCTTAAACTCTGCTAGCACAGATACGCAGTATTTT
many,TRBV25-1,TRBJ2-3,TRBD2,CASSGSGGGTDTQYF,TGTGCCAGCAGTGGGAGCGGGGGGGGCACAGATACGCAGTATTTT
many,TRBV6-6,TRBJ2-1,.,CASSIRDYNEQFF,TGTGCCAGTTCGATCCGGGACTACAATGAGCAGTTCTTC